The following is a TCR beta chain sequence with its context. Its antigen is not identified. Germline V gene sequence: CDR1 SGHAT, CDR2 FQNNGV. V lost 2 bases to trimming and J lost 2 bases, with 13 bases between them. This CDR3 region has 15 residues. TCRdb reprocessed the RT-PCR reads via MiXCR and lists one record per CDR3 protein. The table shows approximately 530,000 distinct CDR3 sequences, with about 8% occurring only once. The sample originates from a study of response to subunit inactivated influenza vaccine. The study, taken as a whole, reports: Researchers suggested that each seasonal influenza vaccination recruits few new T cells.

The gene calls are TRBV11-2 and TRBJ2-7; D gene uncertain. The receptor was derived from a man between 50 and 69 years old who received an inactivated influenza vaccine. This sample comprised PBMCs from blood, obtained roughly 24 months after vaccination. For the CDR3, the DNA is TGTGCCAGCAGCTTATTTGATGGCATTACCTACGAGCAGTACTTC. Its translation is CASSLFDGITYEQYF.